This T cell receptor (beta chain) was identified in a study of siplizumab effects on memory and regulatory T cells. Comment on this clone: Its antigen is not identified.

Assays examined 95,000 to 100,000 TCR templates per sample. The table came from immunoSEQ multiplex PCR; TCRdb's copy has only in-frame clones and leaves some out. Altogether some 100,000 clones are present, approximately 93% being singletons, with the ten largest covering 6.5%. The study, taken as a whole, reports: Roughly 75-96% of proliferating clones (CD4+ or CD8+) could not be assigned a naive or memory phenotype. No functional test confirmed suppression by proliferating siplizumab-culture Tregs.

Sequencing was performed on CD8+ T cells sorted from blood. The origin of this receptor is a human donor in good health.

CDR3 residues: CASSYDLHEQFF. CDR3 nucleotide sequence: TGTGCCAGCAGTTACGATTTACATGAGCAGTTCTTC. The gene calls are TRBV6-5 and TRBJ2-1; no firm D call. V gave up 2 bases and J gave up 8 bases, with 7 bases separating them. The CDR3 totals 12 residues. Per germline, CDR1 MNHEY and CDR2 SVGAGI.